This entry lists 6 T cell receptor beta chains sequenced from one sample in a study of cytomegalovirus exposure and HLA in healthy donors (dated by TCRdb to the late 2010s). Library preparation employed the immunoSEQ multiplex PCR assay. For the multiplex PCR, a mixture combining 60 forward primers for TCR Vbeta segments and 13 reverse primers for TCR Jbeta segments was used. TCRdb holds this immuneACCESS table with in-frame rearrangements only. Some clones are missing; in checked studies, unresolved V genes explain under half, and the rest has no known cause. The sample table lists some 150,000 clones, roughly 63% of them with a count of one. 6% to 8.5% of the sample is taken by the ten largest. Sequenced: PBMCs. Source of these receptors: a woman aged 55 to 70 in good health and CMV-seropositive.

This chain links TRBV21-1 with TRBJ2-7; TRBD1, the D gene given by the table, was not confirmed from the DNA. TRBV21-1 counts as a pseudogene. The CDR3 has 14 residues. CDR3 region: CASSKGYRSYEQYF. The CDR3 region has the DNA TGTGCCAGCAGCAAAGGTTACAGATCCTACGAGCAGTACTTC.

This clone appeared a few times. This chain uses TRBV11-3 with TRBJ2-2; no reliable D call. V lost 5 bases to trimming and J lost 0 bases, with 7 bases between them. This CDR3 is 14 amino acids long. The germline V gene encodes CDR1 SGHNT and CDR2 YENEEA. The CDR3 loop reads CASSKLSNTGELFF. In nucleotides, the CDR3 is TGTGCCAGCAGCAAACTTTCGAACACCGGGGAGCTGTTTTTT.

CDR3 DNA: TGTGCCAGCAGTTATAACAGACCCACAGATACGCAGTATTTT. This encodes CASSYNRPTDTQYF. The chain has TRBV6-5 and TRBJ2-3, with unresolved D. V lost 3 bases and J 2 bases, leaving 9 bases between the germline ends. In germline, CDR1 is MNHEY, CDR2 SVGAGI. This CDR3 has 14 amino acids.

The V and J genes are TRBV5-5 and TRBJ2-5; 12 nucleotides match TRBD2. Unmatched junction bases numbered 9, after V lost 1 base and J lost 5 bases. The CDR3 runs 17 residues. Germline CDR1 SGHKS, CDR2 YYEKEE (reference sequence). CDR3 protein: CASSLRLLAGGWETQYF. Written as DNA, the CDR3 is TGTGCCAGCAGCTTGCGGCTACTAGCGGGAGGCTGGGAGACCCAGTACTTC.

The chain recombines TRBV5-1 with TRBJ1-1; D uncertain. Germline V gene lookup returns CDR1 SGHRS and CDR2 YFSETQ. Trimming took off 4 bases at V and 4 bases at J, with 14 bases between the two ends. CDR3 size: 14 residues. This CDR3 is CASSSGSEGTEAFF. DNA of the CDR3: TGCGCCAGCAGCAGCGGGTCCGAGGGCACTGAAGCTTTCTTT.

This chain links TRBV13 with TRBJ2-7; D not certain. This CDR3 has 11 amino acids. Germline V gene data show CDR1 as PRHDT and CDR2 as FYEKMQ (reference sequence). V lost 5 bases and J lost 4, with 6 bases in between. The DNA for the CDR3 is TGTGCCAGCAGCCTTAAATACGAGCAGTACTTC. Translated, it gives CASSLKYEQYF.